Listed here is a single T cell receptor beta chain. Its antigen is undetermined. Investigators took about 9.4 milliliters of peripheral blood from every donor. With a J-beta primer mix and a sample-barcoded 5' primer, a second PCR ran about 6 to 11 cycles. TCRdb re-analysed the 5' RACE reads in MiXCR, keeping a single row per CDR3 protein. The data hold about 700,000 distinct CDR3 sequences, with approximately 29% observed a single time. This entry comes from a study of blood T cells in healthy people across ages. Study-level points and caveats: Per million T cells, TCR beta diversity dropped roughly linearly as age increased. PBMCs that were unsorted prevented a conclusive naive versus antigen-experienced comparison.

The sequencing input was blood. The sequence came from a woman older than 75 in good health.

The DNA of the CDR3 is TGCAGCGTCCAGGGGGCTAGTGAAAAACTGTTTTTT. Translated: CSVQGASEKLFF. This chain uses TRBV29-1 with TRBJ1-4; 8 bases are a match to TRBD1. Germline CDR1 and CDR2: SQVTM and ANQGSEA. This CDR3 has 12 residues. J gave up 7 bases and V 6 bases, and 4 bases lay outside the gene matches.